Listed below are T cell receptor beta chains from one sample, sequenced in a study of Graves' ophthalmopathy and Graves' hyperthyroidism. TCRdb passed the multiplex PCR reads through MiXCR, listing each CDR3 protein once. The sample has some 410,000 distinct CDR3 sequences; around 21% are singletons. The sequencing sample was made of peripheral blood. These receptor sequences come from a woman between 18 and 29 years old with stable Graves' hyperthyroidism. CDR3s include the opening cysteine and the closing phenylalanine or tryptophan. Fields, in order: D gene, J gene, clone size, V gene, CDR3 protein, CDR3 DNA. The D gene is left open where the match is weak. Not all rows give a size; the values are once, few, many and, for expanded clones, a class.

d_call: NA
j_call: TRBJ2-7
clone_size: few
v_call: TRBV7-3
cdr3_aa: CASSLTARTRGEQYF
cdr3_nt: TGTGCCAGCAGCTTAACCGCCCGGACGCGCGGCGAGCAGTACTTC

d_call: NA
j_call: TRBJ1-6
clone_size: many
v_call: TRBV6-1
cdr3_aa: CASSEIWVNSPLHF
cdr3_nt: TGTGCCAGCAGTGAAATTTGGGTGAATTCACCCCTCCACTTT

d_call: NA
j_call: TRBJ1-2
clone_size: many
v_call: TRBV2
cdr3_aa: CASIPRGANYGYTF
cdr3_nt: TGTGCCAGCATTCCCAGGGGTGCTAACTATGGCTACACCTTC

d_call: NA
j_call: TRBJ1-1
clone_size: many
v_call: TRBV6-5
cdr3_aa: CASSYEDSTEAFF
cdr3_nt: TGTGCCAGCAGTTATGAGGATAGCACTGAAGCTTTCTTT

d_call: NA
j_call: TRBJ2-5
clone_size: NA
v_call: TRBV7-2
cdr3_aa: CASSRDFLQETQYF
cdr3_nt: TGTGCCAGCAGCCGGGACTTTCTCCAAGAGACCCAGTACTTC

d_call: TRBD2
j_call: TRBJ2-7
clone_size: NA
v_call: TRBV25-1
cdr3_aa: CASSEPPQPGTSGAYEQYF
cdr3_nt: TGTGCCAGCAGTGAACCACCCCAGCCCGGGACTAGCGGGGCCTACGAGCAGTACTTC

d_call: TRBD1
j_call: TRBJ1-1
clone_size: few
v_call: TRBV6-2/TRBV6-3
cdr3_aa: CASRNRGRLNTEAFF
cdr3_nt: TGTGCCAGCAGGAACAGGGGGCGATTGAACACTGAAGCTTTCTTT

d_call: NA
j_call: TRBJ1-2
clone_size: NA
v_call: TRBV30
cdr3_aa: CAWSVSGFGYTF
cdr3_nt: TGTGCCTGGAGTGTATCAGGTTTTGGCTACACCTTC

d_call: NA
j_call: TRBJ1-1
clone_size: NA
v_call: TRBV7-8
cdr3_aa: CASSLGVHLNTEAFF
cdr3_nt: TGTGCCAGCAGCTTAGGAGTGCACCTAAACACTGAAGCTTTCTTT

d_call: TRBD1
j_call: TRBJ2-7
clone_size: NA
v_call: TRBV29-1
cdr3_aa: CSVLQGHRYEQYF
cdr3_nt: TGCAGCGTCCTACAGGGGCACCGATACGAGCAGTACTTC

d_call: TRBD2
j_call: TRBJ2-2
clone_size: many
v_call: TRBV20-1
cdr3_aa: CSARDGGLASGELFF
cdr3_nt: TGCAGTGCTAGAGATGGGGGACTAGCCTCCGGGGAGCTGTTTTTT

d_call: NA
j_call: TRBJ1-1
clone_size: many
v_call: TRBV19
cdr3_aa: CASSFWGNANTEAFF
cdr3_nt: TGTGCCAGTAGTTTTTGGGGGAATGCGAACACTGAAGCTTTCTTT

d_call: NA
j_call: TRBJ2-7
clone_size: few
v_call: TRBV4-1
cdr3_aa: CASSQLWEMGTLYF
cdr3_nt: TGCGCCAGCAGCCAGCTTTGGGAGATGGGTACTTTGTACTTC

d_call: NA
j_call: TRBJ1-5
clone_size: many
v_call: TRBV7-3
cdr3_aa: CASSNAGTQSSNQPQHF
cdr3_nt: TGTGCCAGCAGCAACGCCGGGACTCAAAGTTCCAATCAGCCCCAGCATTTT

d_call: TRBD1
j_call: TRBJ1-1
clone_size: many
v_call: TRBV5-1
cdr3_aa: CASSPGSGTGMNTEAFF
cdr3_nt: TGCGCCAGCAGCCCTGGGAGCGGGACAGGGATGAACACTGAAGCTTTCTTT

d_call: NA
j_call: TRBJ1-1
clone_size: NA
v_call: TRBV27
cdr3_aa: CASLLPNTEAFF
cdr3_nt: TGTGCCAGTTTGTTGCCCAACACTGAAGCTTTCTTT

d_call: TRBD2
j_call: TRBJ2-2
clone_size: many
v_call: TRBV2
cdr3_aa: CASRPGTSAVGGELFF
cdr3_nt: TGTGCCAGCAGACCCGGGACTAGCGCCGTCGGCGGGGAGCTGTTTTTT

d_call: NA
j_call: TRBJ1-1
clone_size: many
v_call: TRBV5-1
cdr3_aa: CASSLDIHGNTEAFF
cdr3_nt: TGCGCCAGCAGCTTGGACATTCACGGGAACACTGAAGCTTTCTTT

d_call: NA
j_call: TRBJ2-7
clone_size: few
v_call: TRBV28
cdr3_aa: CASSPEARSRDEQYF
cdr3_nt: TGTGCCAGCAGTCCCGAGGCCAGGTCTCGGGACGAGCAGTACTTC

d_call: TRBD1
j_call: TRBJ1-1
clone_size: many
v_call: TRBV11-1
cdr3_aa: CASSLIHLGGGRNTEAFF
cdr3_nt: TGTGCCAGCAGCTTAATCCATCTAGGGGGCGGAAGAAACACTGAAGCTTTCTTT

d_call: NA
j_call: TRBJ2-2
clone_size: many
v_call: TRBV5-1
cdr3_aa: CASSQSGVDTGELFF
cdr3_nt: TGCGCCAGCAGCCAAAGCGGAGTGGACACCGGGGAGCTGTTTTTT

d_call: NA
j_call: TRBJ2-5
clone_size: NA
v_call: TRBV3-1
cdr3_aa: CASSFRTAQETQYF
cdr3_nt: TGTGCCAGCAGCTTTAGGACGGCCCAAGAGACCCAGTACTTC

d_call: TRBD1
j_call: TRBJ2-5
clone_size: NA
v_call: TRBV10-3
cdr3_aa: CATGTGQETQYF
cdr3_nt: TGTGCCACCGGGACAGGCCAAGAGACCCAGTACTTC

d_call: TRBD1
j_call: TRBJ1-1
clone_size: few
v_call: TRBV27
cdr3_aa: CASGSTLGQDCEFF
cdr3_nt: TGTGCCAGCGGTTCAACCCTGGGACAGGATTGTGAGTTCTTT